This is a list of T cell receptor beta chains from one sample in a study of T cell responses to AZD1222 COVID-19 vaccine. Profiled with immunoSEQ multiplex PCR; TCRdb holds only in-frame clones, not every one. This table lists about 140,000 clones. Sequencing was performed on peripheral blood. These TCRs come from an adult in good health. Each CDR3 is given with its conserved first and last residue. A D gene is named only where the DNA matches it firmly.

V	D	J	DNA	CDR3
TRBV5-1	.	TRBJ1-2	TGCGCCAGCAGCTCGCGGCCCGGGGGGGACTATGGCTACACCTTC	CASSSRPGGDYGYTF
TRBV2	.	TRBJ1-2	TGTGCCAGCAGTGAAGACCGGGACGGCCTAAACTATGGCTACACCTTC	CASSEDRDGLNYGYTF
TRBV28	.	TRBJ2-1	TGTGCCAGCAGAGGGGACGGCTCCTACAATGAGCAGTTCTTC	CASRGDGSYNEQFF
TRBV6-2/TRBV6-3	TRBD2	TRBJ2-3	TGTGCCAGCAGTTACGAGCGGGGGGGCGTAGCAGATACGCAGTATTTT	CASSYERGGVADTQYF
TRBV7-3	.	TRBJ2-1	TGTGCCAGCAGCTTAACGTACAGGGATAATGAGCAGTTCTTC	CASSLTYRDNEQFF
TRBV6-7	.	TRBJ1-6	TGTGCCACCCAAGACCCAACAAGAAATTCACCCCTCCACTTT	CATQDPTRNSPLHF
TRBV7-2	TRBD2	TRBJ2-2	TGTGCCAGCAGGGCCGTTCGGGCGGGGGGGCCTGCCGGGGAGCTGTTTTTT	CASRAVRAGGPAGELFF
TRBV7-8	.	TRBJ1-1	TGTGCCAGCAGCTTAGGACAGAACACTGAAGCTTTCTTT	CASSLGQNTEAFF
TRBV16	.	TRBJ1-5	TGTGCCAGCAAGAGGGGTAGCAATCAGCCCCAGCATTTT	CASKRGSNQPQHF
TRBV5-1	.	TRBJ1-4	TGCGCCAGCAGCCTCGGACATCCAACTAATGAAAAACTGTTTTTT	CASSLGHPTNEKLFF
TRBV12-3/TRBV12-4	.	TRBJ1-6	TGTGCCAGCAGTACAGGGTCCAATTCACCCCTCCACTTT	CASSTGSNSPLHF
TRBV11-3	.	TRBJ2-5	TGTGCCAGCAGCTTGTGGGGGGAGGAGACCCAGTACTTC	CASSLWGEETQYF
TRBV20-1	.	TRBJ2-5	TGCAGTGCTAGTAGGACGAACCAAGAGACCCAGTACTTC	CSASRTNQETQYF
TRBV10-3	TRBD2	TRBJ2-5	TGTGCCATCAGTGAAGGGTTTAGCGGGGGACACCAAGAGACCCAGTACTTC	CAISEGFSGGHQETQYF
TRBV27	TRBD1	TRBJ2-2	TGTGCCAGCAGTTTAGCCGGGACAGGGAGACCCACCGGGGAGCTGTTTTTT	CASSLAGTGRPTGELFF
TRBV27	TRBD1	TRBJ1-4	TGTGCCAGCAGTTCTCGACTCAGGGGGTCAACTAATGAAAAACTGTTTTTT	CASSSRLRGSTNEKLFF
TRBV3-1/TRBV3-2	TRBD1	TRBJ1-2	TGTGCCAGCAGCCAAGCCGACAGGGGGCGAGGCGGCTACACCTTC	CASSQADRGRGGYTF
TRBV4-1	TRBD2	TRBJ2-1	TGCGCCAGCAGCCAAGGGACTAGCGAACATGAGCAGTTCTTC	CASSQGTSEHEQFF
TRBV5-1	.	TRBJ2-3	TGCGCCAGCAAGGACATATTTAGCACAGATACGCAGTATTTT	CASKDIFSTDTQYF
TRBV6-5	.	TRBJ1-1	TGTGCCAGCAGCCCACGGACAGAGCAAGCTTTCTTT	CASSPRTEQAFF
TRBV15	TRBD1	TRBJ1-3	TGTGCCACCAGCAAGGACAGGGGTAGAAACACCATATATTTT	CATSKDRGRNTIYF
TRBV5-1	.	TRBJ1-2	TGCGCCAGCAGCTTGCAGGCCCCTAACTATGGCTACACCTTC	CASSLQAPNYGYTF
TRBV7-8	.	TRBJ2-7	TGTGCCAGCAGCGACGGGCCTCTACGGTCCTACGAGCAGTACTTC	CASSDGPLRSYEQYF
TRBV5-1	.	TRBJ2-1	TGCGCCAGCAGCCCCCGGGGAGACGGGGACAATGAGCAGTTCTTC	CASSPRGDGDNEQFF
TRBV9	TRBD1	TRBJ1-1	TGTGCCAGCAGCGCGGACAGGCCGAACACTGAAGCTTTCTTT	CASSADRPNTEAFF
TRBV4-1	TRBD2	TRBJ2-1	TGCGCCAGCAGCCACGCCCAACTAGCGGGGGGCCCGAATGAGCAGTTCTTC	CASSHAQLAGGPNEQFF
TRBV7-2	.	TRBJ1-6	TGTGCCAGCAGCTTGAGCTCCTATAATTCACCCCTCCACTTT	CASSLSSYNSPLHF
TRBV18	TRBD2	TRBJ2-1	TGTGCCAGCTCCAGACTAGCGGGGGTATCCTACAATGAGCAGTTCTTC	CASSRLAGVSYNEQFF
TRBV7-9	.	TRBJ2-1	TGTGCCAGCAGCTTCCTTCAGGGGCCCCCTTACAATGAGCAGTTCTTC	CASSFLQGPPYNEQFF
TRBV5-4	.	TRBJ1-6	TGTGCCAGCAGCTCCGCGGGACACAGTTATAATTCACCCCTCCACTTT	CASSSAGHSYNSPLHF
TRBV11-2	.	TRBJ1-6	TGTGCCAGCAGCTTAGTTTCGGGCTACGATAATTCACCCCTCCACTTT	CASSLVSGYDNSPLHF
TRBV28	TRBD2	TRBJ2-3	TGTGCAGCTAGCGGGGGGGCTTCGTTGAGTACGCAGTATTTT	CAASGGASLSTQYF
TRBV9	.	TRBJ2-3	TGTGCCAGCAGCGTAGCTAGAACTACAGATACGCAGTATTTT	CASSVARTTDTQYF
TRBV5-1	.	TRBJ1-1	TGCGCCAGCAGCTTGGGGACATCAACTGAAGCTTTCTTT	CASSLGTSTEAFF
TRBV6-5	TRBD1	TRBJ1-2	TGTGCCAGCAACAGGGGCGGGAACTATGGCTACACCTTC	CASNRGGNYGYTF
TRBV19	.	TRBJ2-2	TGTGCCAGTACCTCGGAGCGCAACACCGGGGAGCTGTTTTTT	CASTSERNTGELFF
TRBV2	TRBD1	TRBJ1-1	TGTGCCAGCAGTGAGGGGACAGGGATCCCTATCATGAACACTGAAGCTTTCTTT	CASSEGTGIPIMNTEAFF
TRBV4-1	.	TRBJ2-7	TGCGCCAGCAGCCCCGGGACCGTCTACGAGCAGTACTTC	CASSPGTVYEQYF
TRBV28	TRBD1	TRBJ1-2	TGTGCCAGCAGTTCAGGGGGCGGCTATGGCTACACCTTC	CASSSGGGYGYTF
TRBV19	.	TRBJ1-2	TGTGCCCTTCTCGAGGGAAATGGCTACACCTTC	CALLEGNGYTF
TRBV2	TRBD2	TRBJ2-3	TGTGCCAGCAGGGGACCGACTAGCGGGGCAACCAGCAAGGCAGATACGCAGTATTTT	CASRGPTSGATSKADTQYF
TRBV11-2	.	TRBJ1-2	TGTGCCAGCAGCTTAGTTACTGCCAGGGGAAACTATGGCTACACCTTC	CASSLVTARGNYGYTF
TRBV18	.	TRBJ2-3	TGTGCCAGCTCAACCTGGACAGTCGAGGGGGATACGCAGTATTTT	CASSTWTVEGDTQYF
TRBV10-3	TRBD2	TRBJ2-5	TGTGCCATCAGTGCCGCGGGGGAGAATCAAGAGACCCAGTACTTC	CAISAAGENQETQYF
TRBV19	.	TRBJ1-2	TGTGCCAGTAGTATAGCTAACTATGGCTACACCTTC	CASSIANYGYTF
TRBV19	TRBD1	TRBJ2-7	TGTGCCAGTACCGGGACAGGCTCCTACGAGCAGTACTTC	CASTGTGSYEQYF